Listed below are T cell receptor beta chains from one sample, sequenced in a study of cytomegalovirus exposure and HLA in healthy donors. Assay: immunoSEQ multiplex PCR; the TCRdb copy retains only in-frame clones and omits some. The sample records 110,000 or so clones, approximately 80% being singletons. The sample consisted of PBMCs. The receptor set was obtained from a man in his forties or fifties in good health and CMV-seropositive. Both conserved end residues are part of each CDR3. A D gene is named only where the DNA matches it firmly. Not all rows give a size; the values are once, few, many and, for expanded clones, a class.

CASSVVGSGNEQFF TGTGCCAGCAGCGTAGTAGGTAGCGGGAATGAGCAGTTCTTC TRBJ2-1 TRBD2 TRBV9 14 NA
CASVPGQRLYEQYF TGTGCCAGCGTACCGGGACAGAGGCTATACGAGCAGTACTTC TRBJ2-7 TRBD1 TRBV11-2 14 NA
CASSPPGAQRSDEQFF TGTGCCAGCTCACCACCGGGGGCCCAGAGGTCCGATGAGCAGTTCTTC TRBJ2-1 NA TRBV18 16 NA
CASRSGTGNYGYTF TGTGCCAGCAGGTCCGGGACAGGTAACTATGGCTACACCTTC TRBJ1-2 TRBD1 TRBV13 14 NA
CASSYGGSNGYTF TGTGCCAGCAGTTACGGGGGGTCCAATGGCTACACCTTC TRBJ1-2 NA TRBV6-5 13 NA
CASSPRNTYEQYF TGTGCCAGCAGTCCCAGAAATACCTACGAGCAGTACTTC TRBJ2-7 NA TRBV5-4 13 few
CASSLPGQGGEKLFF TGTGCCAGCTCACTTCCGGGACAGGGGGGAGAAAAACTGTTTTTT TRBJ1-4 TRBD1 TRBV18 15 NA
CASSYPGTQNTGELFF TGTGCCAGCAGTTATCCGGGAACTCAAAACACCGGGGAGCTGTTTTTT TRBJ2-2 NA TRBV6-5 16 NA
CASADGGANEQFF TGTGCCAGCGCGGACGGGGGGGCCAATGAGCAGTTCTTC TRBJ2-1 TRBD2 TRBV27 13 NA
CASSLGQLNYGYTF TGTGCCAGCAGCTTGGGACAACTTAACTATGGCTACACCTTC TRBJ1-2 NA TRBV5-6 14 NA
CAISESTVGLAGGPYEQYF TGTGCCATCAGTGAGTCGACGGTCGGACTAGCGGGGGGGCCTTACGAGCAGTACTTC TRBJ2-7 TRBD2 TRBV10-3 19 medium-sized
CASRELQGYDTGELFF TGTGCCAGCAGGGAACTCCAGGGGTACGACACCGGGGAGCTGTTTTTT TRBJ2-2 NA TRBV6-1 16 NA
CASSPSHATGTSTQYF TGTGCCAGCAGCCCGAGCCACGCGACAGGGACGTCGACCCAGTACTTC TRBJ2-5 TRBD1 TRBV11-2 16 NA
CASSKGTGYGYTF TGTGCCAGTAGTAAAGGCACAGGCTATGGCTACACCTTC TRBJ1-2 NA TRBV19 13 NA
CASREGLVGSPLHF TGTGCCAGCAGGGAGGGGTTGGTAGGTTCACCCCTCCACTTT TRBJ1-6 NA TRBV5-4 14 NA
CASSLKAGTDTQYF TGTGCCAGCAGCTTGAAGGCGGGCACAGATACGCAGTATTTT TRBJ2-3 NA TRBV5-4 14 few
CSVERQGVDTQYF TGCAGCGTTGAAAGACAGGGGGTAGATACGCAGTATTTT TRBJ2-3 TRBD1 TRBV29-1 13 NA
CASSLAGTEYEQYF TGTGCCAGCAGCTTAGCGGGGACAGAGTACGAGCAGTACTTC TRBJ2-7 TRBD1 TRBV7-8 14 NA
CASSLAWGGGSNQPQHF TGTGCCAGCAGCTTAGCGTGGGGTGGAGGAAGCAATCAGCCCCAGCATTTT TRBJ1-5 NA TRBV7-8 17 NA
CASIKQTSLNTEAFF TGTGCCAGCATCAAACAGACAAGCTTGAACACTGAAGCTTTCTTT TRBJ1-1 NA TRBV7-8 15 NA
CASSLGWEDNEQFF TGTGCCAGCAGCTTAGGCTGGGAGGACAATGAGCAGTTCTTC TRBJ2-1 NA TRBV7-8 14 NA
CASSPGTGGTEAFF TGCGCCAGCAGCCCCGGGACAGGTGGAACTGAAGCTTTCTTT TRBJ1-1 TRBD1 TRBV5-1 14 NA
CATSSRPTGGPGIYGYTF TGTGCCACCAGCAGCCGACCAACAGGGGGCCCGGGAATCTATGGCTACACCTTC TRBJ1-2 TRBD1 TRBV15 18 NA
CASKRGGPYEQYF TGTGCCAGCAAGAGGGGGGGGCCCTACGAGCAGTACTTC TRBJ2-7 NA TRBV28 13 NA
CASSLGTSGTRDTQYF TGCGCCAGCAGCCTCGGGACTAGCGGGACGAGAGATACGCAGTATTTT TRBJ2-3 TRBD2 TRBV4-3 16 few
CASSLRLGGSSYEQYF TGTGCCAGCAGCTTAAGATTGGGGGGGTCCTCCTACGAGCAGTACTTC TRBJ2-7 TRBD2 TRBV11-2 16 NA
CASSVRQGQSPLHF TGTGCCAGCAGTGTAAGACAGGGGCAGTCACCCCTCCACTTT TRBJ1-6 TRBD1 TRBV28 14 few
CASSLEDYEQYF TGCGCCAGCAGCTTGGAAGACTACGAGCAGTACTTC TRBJ2-7 NA TRBV5-1 12 NA
CASTNGGASGYTF TGTGCCAGCACTAACGGAGGGGCCAGCGGCTACACCTTC TRBJ1-2 NA TRBV6-5 13 NA
CASSLAATSGGYNEQFF TGTGCCAGCAGCTTAGCCGCGACTAGCGGGGGCTACAATGAGCAGTTCTTC TRBJ2-1 TRBD2 TRBV7-6 17 once
CASSYSRSNTEAFF TGTGCCAGCAGTTACTCGAGATCGAACACTGAAGCTTTCTTT TRBJ1-1 NA TRBV6-5 14 NA
CASSAQTGASNQPQHF TGTGCCAGCAGCGCCCAGACAGGAGCCAGCAATCAGCCCCAGCATTTT TRBJ1-5 NA TRBV11-2 16 NA
CASSSQGRENNEQFF TGTGCCAGCAGTTCCCAGGGGAGAGAAAACAATGAGCAGTTCTTC TRBJ2-1 NA TRBV2 15 NA
CASSSSTGGYGYTF TGCGCCAGCAGCTCCTCGACAGGGGGCTATGGCTACACCTTC TRBJ1-2 TRBD1 TRBV5-1 14 NA
CAWSEQSYEQYF TGTGCCTGGAGTGAACAGTCCTACGAGCAGTACTTC TRBJ2-7 NA TRBV30 12 NA
CASRDILETQYF TGTGCCAGCAGGGACATCCTGGAGACCCAGTACTTC TRBJ2-5 NA TRBV6-5 12 NA
CASNLGRGTHNEQFF TGTGCCAGCAACCTGGGGCGCGGAACGCACAATGAGCAGTTCTTC TRBJ2-1 NA TRBV13 15 NA
CASSLATRRSPDTQYF TGCGCCAGCAGCTTGGCCACACGGCGTAGCCCGGATACGCAGTATTTT TRBJ2-3 NA TRBV5-1 16 NA
CASSHRRQANGYTF TGTGCCAGCAGCCATCGGCGACAGGCAAACGGCTACACCTTC TRBJ1-2 NA TRBV6-5 14 NA
CASSPTPGYRANYGYTF TGTGCCAGCAGTCCTACTCCGGGATACCGTGCTAACTATGGCTACACCTTC TRBJ1-2 NA TRBV27 17 NA
CASSYSGQGQETQYF TGTGCCAGCAGTTACTCGGGACAGGGTCAAGAGACCCAGTACTTC TRBJ2-5 TRBD1 TRBV6-5 15 NA